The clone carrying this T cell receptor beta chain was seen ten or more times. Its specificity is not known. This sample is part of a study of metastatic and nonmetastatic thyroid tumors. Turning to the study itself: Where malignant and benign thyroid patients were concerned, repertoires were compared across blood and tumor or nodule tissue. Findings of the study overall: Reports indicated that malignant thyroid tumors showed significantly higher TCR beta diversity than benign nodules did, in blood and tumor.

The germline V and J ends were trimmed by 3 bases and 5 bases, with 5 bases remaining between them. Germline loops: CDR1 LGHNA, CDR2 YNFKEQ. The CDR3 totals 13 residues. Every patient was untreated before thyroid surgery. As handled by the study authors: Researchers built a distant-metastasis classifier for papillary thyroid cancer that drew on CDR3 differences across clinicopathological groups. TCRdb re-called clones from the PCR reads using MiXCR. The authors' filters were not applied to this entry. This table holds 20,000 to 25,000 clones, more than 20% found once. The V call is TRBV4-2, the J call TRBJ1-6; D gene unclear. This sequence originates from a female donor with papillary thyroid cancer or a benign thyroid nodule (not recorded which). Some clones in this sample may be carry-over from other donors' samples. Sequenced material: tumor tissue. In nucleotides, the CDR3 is TGTGCCAGCAGCCAGGGGAATAATTCACCCCTCCACTTT. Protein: CASSQGNNSPLHF.